This passage covers 31 T cell receptor beta chains from one sample sequenced in a study of cytomegalovirus exposure and HLA in healthy donors (TCRdb year 2017). The library was made by the immunoSEQ multiplex PCR assay. For the multiplex PCR, a mixture combining 60 forward primers for TCR Vbeta segments and 13 reverse primers for TCR Jbeta segments was used. Entries here come from immuneACCESS through TCRdb and include only in-frame sequences with V and J called. Some clones fail to appear in such tables; in the studies checked, an unresolved V gene covers under half of the shortfall, and the cause of the remainder is unknown. This sample is represented by some 200,000 clones; over 65% of them were singletons. The ten most abundant clones make up less than 3.5% of the sample. The sequenced sample consisted of PBMCs. Every receptor here comes from a young woman in good health and CMV-seronegative.

The chain is built from TRBV5-4 and TRBJ2-7, with 7 positions matching TRBD1. CDR1 SGHNT and CDR2 YYREEE come from the germline V gene (reference sequence). V dropped 5 bases and J dropped 9; count of bases not matched to a gene: 11. The CDR3 spans 13 residues. CDR3 sequence: CASSPLLGGGQYF. For the CDR3, the DNA is TGTGCCAGCAGTCCATTACTAGGGGGCGGGCAGTACTTC.

The V call is TRBV7-8, the J call TRBJ1-2; 7 nucleotides match TRBD1. This CDR3 contains 15 residues. Germline V CDR1 and CDR2: SGHVS, FQNEAQ. The ends lost 4 bases at V and 4 bases at J; junction bases unmatched: 9. DNA of the CDR3: TGTGCCAGCAGCTCACGGGACAGACGGGGCTATGGCTACACCTTC. Amino acids: CASSSRDRRGYGYTF.

The sample holds a few counts of this clone. V usage is TRBV6-5 and J usage is TRBJ1-2; the D gene is possibly TRBD1 (5 bases). V was pared by 0 bases and J by 8 bases, with 13 bases between. The CDR3 runs 14 residues. The germline gives CDR1 MNHEY, CDR2 SVGAGI. CDR3: CASSYSISGAGYTF. The CDR3 DNA sequence: TGTGCCAGCAGTTACTCGATCTCTGGGGCGGGCTACACCTTC.

The chain has TRBV9 and TRBJ1-6; no definite D call. This CDR3 region has 15 residues. CDR1 is SGDLS and CDR2 is YYNGEE in the germline V gene. V was trimmed by 0 bases and J by 8 bases, leaving 12 bases between them. CDR3 region: CASSVAPGKHSPLHF. The CDR3 bases are TGTGCCAGCAGCGTAGCTCCTGGCAAACATTCACCCCTCCACTTT. Full variable domain (rest looked up from reference TRBV9 and TRBJ1-6): DSGVTQTPKHLITATGQRVTLRCSPRSGDLSVYWYQQSLDQGLQFLIQYYNGEERAKGNILERFSAQQFPDLHSELNLSSLELGDSALYFCASSVAPGKHSPLHFGNGTRLTVT.

The chain recombines TRBV9 with TRBJ1-6, with D maybe TRBD1 (5 bases). V was clipped by 0 bases and J by 5 bases, with 6 bases between them. This CDR3 has 14 amino acids. Germline V CDR1 and CDR2: SGDLS, YYNGEE. CDR3 amino acids: CASSVGQHNSPLHF. Written as DNA, the CDR3 is TGTGCCAGCAGCGTAGGACAGCATAATTCACCCCTCCACTTT.

The V call is TRBV5-1, the J call TRBJ2-7; TRBD2 is a possible D gene (5 bases). Germline assignment: CDR1 SGHRS and CDR2 YFSETQ. V shed 4 bases and J shed 6 bases, with 17 bases lying between them. CDR3 length equals 14 residues. This chain's CDR3 is CASSPEPTTREQYF. CDR3 DNA sequence: TGCGCCAGCAGCCCCGAACCGACTACACGCGAGCAGTACTTC.

The chain is built from TRBV10-2 and TRBJ2-5; D is possibly TRBD1 (6 bases). V was clipped by 6 bases and J by 1 base, with 12 bases between them. The CDR3 spans 14 residues. The germline V gene has CDR1 WSHSY and CDR2 SAAADI. CDR3 nucleotides: TGCGCCAGCAGATACAGGGCGACCCAAGAGACCCAGTACTTC. It translates to CASRYRATQETQYF.

The chain links TRBV7-8 to TRBJ1-5; TRBD1 might be the D (5 bases). CDR3 length equals 13 residues. Germline V gene sequence: CDR1 SGHVS, CDR2 FQNEAQ. V was pared by 8 bases and J by 3 bases, with 11 bases between. CDR3 loop: CASQDNYNQPQHF. The CDR3 region has the DNA TGTGCCAGCCAGGACAATTACAATCAGCCCCAGCATTTT.

The genes are TRBV5-1 and TRBJ2-5; D gene ambiguous. Germline V gives CDR1 SGHRS, CDR2 YFSETQ. Trimming pared 4 bases from V and 4 bases from J, leaving 11 bases between. The CDR3 is made up of 13 amino acids. The CDR3 nucleotides are TGCGCCAGCAGCCTTGCGCCCCCAGAGACCCAGTACTTC. Its translation: CASSLAPPETQYF.

This clone was seen a few times. The gene calls are TRBV19 and TRBJ2-1; the match to TRBD1 covers 7 bases. The length of the CDR3 is 15 residues. Germline CDR1 is LNHDA and CDR2 is SQIVND (reference sequence). Trimming cost V 9 bases and J 4 bases; bases outside gene matches: 12. CDR3 in amino acids: CASLKPGQSYNEQFF. The DNA of the CDR3 is TGTGCCAGCCTAAAACCGGGACAGAGTTACAATGAGCAGTTCTTC.

This chain joins TRBV11-2 and TRBJ2-1; 12 positions match TRBD1. V was clipped by 6 bases and J by 7 bases; unmatched bases: 10. This CDR3 spans 16 amino acids. The V gene's germline CDR1 is SGHAT and CDR2 FQNNGV. This CDR3 is CASRYPWGQGANEQFF. In DNA form, the CDR3 reads TGTGCCAGCAGGTACCCCTGGGGACAGGGGGCGAATGAGCAGTTCTTC.

This chain joins TRBV7-2 and TRBJ2-2, with a tentative D call TRBD2 (5 bases). The CDR3 spans 19 residues. V lost 2 bases and J lost 0, with 19 bases in between. In germline, CDR1 is SGHTA, CDR2 FQGNSA. In DNA, the CDR3 is TGTGCCAGCAGCTTACGGCGGTTCGCGGACTCTTCGAACACCGGGGAGCTGTTTTTT. Amino acid sequence: CASSLRRFADSSNTGELFF.

V is TRBV11-2 and J is TRBJ2-2, with 8 nucleotides matching TRBD1. Germline V gene lookup returns CDR1 SGHAT and CDR2 FQNNGV. CDR3 length equals 17 residues. After removal of 4 bases from V and 3 bases from J, the junction contained 10 bases not matched to a gene. CDR3 DNA sequence: TGTGCCAGCAGCTCACGGACAGGGTGGCCGGACACCGGGGAGCTGTTTTTT. Translation gives CASSSRTGWPDTGELFF.

The chain joins TRBV5-1 to TRBJ2-7; TRBD1 matches 8 bases. The germline V gene encodes CDR1 SGHRS and CDR2 YFSETQ. CDR3 length: 14 amino acids. J gave up 6 bases and V 2 bases, and 7 bases lay outside the gene matches. CDR3 bases: TGCGCCAGCAGCTTTCTCGGACAGGGAGGCGAGCAGTACTTC. This encodes CASSFLGQGGEQYF.

This chain uses TRBV6-5 with TRBJ1-5; D gene ambiguous. Trimming took off 4 bases at V and 5 bases at J, with 9 bases between the two ends. CDR1 is MNHEY and CDR2 is SVGAGI in the germline V gene. The length of the CDR3 is 13 residues. CDR3 coding DNA: TGTGCCAGCAGTTTGGACGGGGATCAGCCCCAGCATTTT. It codes for CASSLDGDQPQHF.

This clone was seen a handful of times. The J gene is TRBJ1-1, the V gene TRBV29-1; 8 bases agree with TRBD1. Germline CDR1 is SQVTM and CDR2 is ANQGSEA. The CDR3 consists of 13 residues. J gave up 3 bases and V 5 bases, and 5 bases lay outside the gene matches. CDR3 protein: CSVQTGVDTEAFF. CDR3 in DNA: TGCAGCGTTCAGACAGGGGTGGACACTGAAGCTTTCTTT.

The chain is built from TRBV5-1 and TRBJ2-3, with 9 bases lining up with TRBD1. V lost 0 bases, J lost 6 bases, and 14 bases stayed unmatched. Germline assignment: CDR1 SGHRS and CDR2 YFSETQ. This CDR3 spans 18 amino acids. In nucleotides, the CDR3 is TGCGCCAGCAGCTTGGTCCCAGAAGGGACAGGGTCTCTGGATACGCAGTATTTT. Translating it yields CASSLVPEGTGSLDTQYF. Supplemented by reference TRBV5-1 and TRBJ2-3, the full variable domain reads KAGVTQTPRYLIKTRGQQVTLSCSPISGHRSVSWYQQTPGQGLQFLFEYFSETQRNKGNFPGRFSGRQFSNSRSEMNVSTLELGDSALYLCASSLVPEGTGSLDTQYFGPGTRLTVL.

The chain has TRBV6-5 and TRBJ2-5; the D gene is possibly TRBD1 (5 bases). Trimming removed 2 bases from V and 3 bases from J, with 10 bases in between. Germline V gives CDR1 MNHEY, CDR2 SVGAGI. The CDR3 length is 14 residues. The CDR3 DNA follows: TGTGCCAGCAGTTACGGCAGGGCCGAAGAGACCCAGTACTTC. Encoded protein: CASSYGRAEETQYF.

The rearrangement joins TRBV18 to TRBJ2-3; 11 bases match TRBD2. V trimming: 3 bases; J trimming: 2 bases; junction bases outside the gene matches: 4. Germline V CDR1 and CDR2: KGHSH, LQKENI. The length of the CDR3 is 16 residues. CDR3 DNA sequence: TGTGCCAGCTCACCGACTAGCGGGGTACTCACAGATACGCAGTATTTT. The encoded protein is CASSPTSGVLTDTQYF.

V gene TRBV7-9 combines with J gene TRBJ2-3, with unresolved D. The germline CDR1 and CDR2 sequences are SEHNR and FQNEAQ (reference sequence). The CDR3 is 12 residues long. V lost 2 bases to trimming and J lost 4 bases, with 4 bases between them. CDR3 loop: CASSLRADTQYF. The DNA of the CDR3 is TGTGCCAGCAGCTTAAGAGCAGATACGCAGTATTTT.

The chain combines TRBV5-6 with TRBJ1-5, with a weak D call TRBD1 (5 bases). CDR1 is SGHDT, CDR2 YYEEEE, per germline. The CDR3 extends over 15 amino acids. V dropped 3 bases and J dropped 5 bases, with 15 bases sitting between them. CDR3 sequence: CASSSLRQTYQPQHF. CDR3 coding DNA: TGTGCCAGCAGCTCCTTACGACAGACCTATCAGCCCCAGCATTTT.

The chain uses TRBV28 and TRBJ1-5; D might be TRBD1 (5 bases). The CDR3 is made up of 17 amino acids. Trimming cost V 6 bases and J 0 bases, with 18 bases left between them. Germline CDR1 is MDHEN and CDR2 is SYDVKM. Here the CDR3 DNA reads TGTGCCAGCAGCCTTAAACCCCAGGGTTATAGCAATCAGCCCCAGCATTTT. Its translation is CASSLKPQGYSNQPQHF.

The V and J genes are TRBV6-1 and TRBJ2-7, with TRBD2 identical over 7 bases. J was trimmed by 3 bases and V by 5 bases; bases with no gene match: 10. The CDR3 totals 15 residues. Germline V lookup: CDR1 MNHNS, CDR2 SASEGT. CDR3 nucleotide sequence: TGTGCCAGCAGTATAGCTGGCGGGAGAGGCTACGAGCAGTACTTC. Translated: CASSIAGGRGYEQYF.

The chain couples TRBV2 to TRBJ1-5, with 11 bases lining up with TRBD1. V trimming: 6 bases; J trimming: 6 bases; junction bases outside the gene matches: 1. Germline V gene lookup returns CDR1 SNHLY and CDR2 FYNNEI. The CDR3 sequence is 13 residues long. The CDR3 sequence is CASRDRGPQPQHF. The CDR3, as DNA: TGTGCCAGCAGGGACAGGGGGCCTCAGCCCCAGCATTTT.

This rearrangement joins TRBV19 to TRBJ1-1; D is uncertain. The CDR3 is 13 amino acids. The germline V gene encodes CDR1 LNHDA and CDR2 SQIVND (reference sequence). With 3 bases removed from V and 4 bases from J, the gap between germline ends came to 9 bases. CDR3 DNA: TGTGCCAGTAGTATTGGCCCAGGCACTGAAGCTTTCTTT. Translated, it gives CASSIGPGTEAFF.

This sequence joins TRBV5-8 and TRBJ2-1; 14 bases agree with TRBD2. Germline lookup yields CDR1 SGHTS and CDR2 YDEGEE. V lost 3 bases, J lost 8 bases, and 7 bases stayed unmatched. The length of the CDR3 is 16 residues. The DNA of the CDR3 is TGTGCCAGCAGCTCGGGACTAGCGGGAGATTCGGATGAGCAGTTCTTC. Its protein product is CASSSGLAGDSDEQFF.

This clone is a singleton in its sample. The chain links TRBV19 to TRBJ2-1; the match to TRBD2 covers 8 bases. CDR1 is LNHDA and CDR2 is SQIVND in the germline V gene (reference sequence). This CDR3 region has 13 residues. With 4 bases clipped from V and 14 bases from J, the junction kept 10 bases outside the gene matches. CDR3 DNA: TGTGCCAGTAGTACCACTAGCGGACCCGTAGAGTTCTTC. It specifies CASSTTSGPVEFF. The variable domain in full, completed from reference TRBV19 and TRBJ2-1, reads DGGITQSPKYLFRKEGQNVTLSCEQNLNHDAMYWYRQDPGQGLRLIYYSQIVNDFQKGDIAEGYSVSREKKESFPLTVTSAQKNPTAFYLCASSTTSGPVEFFGPGTRLTVL.

V gene TRBV28 combines with J gene TRBJ1-5; TRBD1 matches at 8 bases. J gave up 2 bases and V 6 bases, and 3 bases lay outside the gene matches. Germline lookup yields CDR1 MDHEN and CDR2 SYDVKM. The CDR3 consists of 14 residues. CDR3 in amino acids: CASRWGQGNQPQHF. The CDR3 nucleotides read TGTGCCAGCAGGTGGGGACAGGGCAATCAGCCCCAGCATTTT.

The chain carries TRBV27 and TRBJ2-5; TRBD2 aligns across 7 bases. The CDR3 runs to 15 residues. J was trimmed by 2 bases and V by 4 bases; bases with no gene match: 7. Germline lookup yields CDR1 MNHEY and CDR2 SMNVEV (reference sequence). CDR3 nucleotide sequence: TGTGCCAGCAGTTCGGAGCCTAGCGGACAAGAGACCCAGTACTTC. Amino acids: CASSSEPSGQETQYF.

The V gene is TRBV28, the J gene TRBJ2-7; TRBD1 might be the D (5 bases). Deletions cut 4 bases from V and 3 bases from J, with 7 bases between. This CDR3 region has 12 residues. From germline, CDR1 is MDHEN and CDR2 SYDVKM. CDR3 sequence: CASSWGSYEQYF. The CDR3 DNA reads as TGTGCCAGCAGTTGGGGCAGCTACGAGCAGTACTTC.

V is TRBV5-6 and J is TRBJ1-1, with a tentative D call TRBD1 (6 bases). The CDR3 has 12 amino acids. V was cut by 3 bases and J by 7 bases, with 10 bases left in between. Germline-derived CDR1 and CDR2 are SGHDT and YYEEEE. The CDR3 DNA reads as TGTGCCAGCAGCTGGCACAGGGATGAAGCTTTCTTT. Its protein is CASSWHRDEAFF.